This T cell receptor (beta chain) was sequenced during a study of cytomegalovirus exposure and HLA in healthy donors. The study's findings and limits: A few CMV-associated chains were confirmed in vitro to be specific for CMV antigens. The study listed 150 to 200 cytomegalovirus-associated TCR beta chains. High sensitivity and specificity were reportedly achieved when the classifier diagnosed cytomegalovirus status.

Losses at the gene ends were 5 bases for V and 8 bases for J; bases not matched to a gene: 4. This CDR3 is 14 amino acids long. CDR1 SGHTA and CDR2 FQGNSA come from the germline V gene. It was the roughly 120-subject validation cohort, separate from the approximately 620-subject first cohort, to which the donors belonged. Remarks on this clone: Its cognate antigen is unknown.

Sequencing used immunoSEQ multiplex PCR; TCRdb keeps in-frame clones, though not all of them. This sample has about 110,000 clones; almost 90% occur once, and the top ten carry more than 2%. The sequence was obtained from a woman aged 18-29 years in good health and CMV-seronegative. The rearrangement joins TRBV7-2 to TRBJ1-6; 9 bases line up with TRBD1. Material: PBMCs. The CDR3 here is CASSPDRGYSPLHF. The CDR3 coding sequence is TGTGCCAGCAGCCCGGACAGGGGTTATTCACCCCTCCACTTT.